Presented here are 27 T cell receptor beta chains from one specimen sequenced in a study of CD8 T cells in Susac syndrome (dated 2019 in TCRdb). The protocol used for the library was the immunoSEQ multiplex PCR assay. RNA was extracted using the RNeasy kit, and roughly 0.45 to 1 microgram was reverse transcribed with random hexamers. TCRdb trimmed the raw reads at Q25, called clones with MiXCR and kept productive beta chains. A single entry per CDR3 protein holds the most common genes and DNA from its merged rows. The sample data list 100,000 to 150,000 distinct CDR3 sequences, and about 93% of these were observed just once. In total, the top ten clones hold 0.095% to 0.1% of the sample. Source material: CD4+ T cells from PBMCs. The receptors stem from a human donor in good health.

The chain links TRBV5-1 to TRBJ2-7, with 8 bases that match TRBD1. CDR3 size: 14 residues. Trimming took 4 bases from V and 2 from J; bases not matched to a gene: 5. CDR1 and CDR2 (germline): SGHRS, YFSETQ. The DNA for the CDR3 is TGCGCCAGCAGCGAACGACAGGGGCCCTACGAGCAGTACTTC. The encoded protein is CASSERQGPYEQYF.

CDR3 sequence (DNA): TGCGCCAGCAGAGGACTAGCGGGACCTGTATACGAGCAGTACTTC. Its protein product is CASRGLAGPVYEQYF. The genes are TRBV5-1 and TRBJ2-7; 12 bases line up with TRBD2. V lost 5 bases, J lost 4 bases, and 7 bases stayed unmatched. The CDR3 totals 15 residues. Germline CDR1 SGHRS, CDR2 YFSETQ.

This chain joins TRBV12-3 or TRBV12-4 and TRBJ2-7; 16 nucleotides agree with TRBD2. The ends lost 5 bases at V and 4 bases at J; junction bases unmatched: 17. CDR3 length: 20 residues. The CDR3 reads CASSGGPGTSGRALTYEQYF. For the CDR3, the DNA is TGTGCCAGCAGTGGGGGACCCGGGACTAGCGGGAGGGCGCTTACTTACGAGCAGTACTTC.

CDR3 in amino acids: CASSFGTGLYEQYF. In DNA form, the CDR3 reads TGTGCCAGCAGTTTTGGGACAGGGCTCTACGAGCAGTACTTC. This sequence joins TRBV12-3 or TRBV12-4 and TRBJ2-7; 9 bases fit TRBD1. The CDR3 contains 14 residues. The V and J ends lost 3 bases and 3 bases, in that order; junction bases with no gene match: 3.

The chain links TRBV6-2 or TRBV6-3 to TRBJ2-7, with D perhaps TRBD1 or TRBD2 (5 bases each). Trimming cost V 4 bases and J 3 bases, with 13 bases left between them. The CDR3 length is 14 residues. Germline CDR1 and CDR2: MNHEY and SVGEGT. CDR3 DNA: TGTGCCAGCAGTTGGGGCAGGGAGATCTACGAGCAGTACTTC. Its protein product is CASSWGREIYEQYF.

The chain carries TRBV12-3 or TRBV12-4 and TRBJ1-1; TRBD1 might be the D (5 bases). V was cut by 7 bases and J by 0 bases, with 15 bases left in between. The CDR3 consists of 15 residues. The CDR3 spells CASTPSGLLNTEAFF. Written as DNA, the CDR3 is TGTGCCAGCACCCCTTCGGGACTTTTGAACACTGAAGCTTTCTTT.

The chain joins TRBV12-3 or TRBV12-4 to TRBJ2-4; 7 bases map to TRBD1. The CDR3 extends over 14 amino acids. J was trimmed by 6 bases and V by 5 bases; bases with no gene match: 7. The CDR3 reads CASSEDRAVNIQYF. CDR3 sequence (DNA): TGTGCCAGCAGTGAAGACAGGGCGGTAAACATTCAGTACTTC.

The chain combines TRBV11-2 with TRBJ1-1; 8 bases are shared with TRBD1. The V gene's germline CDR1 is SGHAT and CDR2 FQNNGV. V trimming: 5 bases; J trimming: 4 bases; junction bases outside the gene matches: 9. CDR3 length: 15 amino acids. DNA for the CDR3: TGTGCCAGCAGCGCCTCACAGGGGGGGGTCACTGAAGCTTTCTTT. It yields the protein CASSASQGGVTEAFF.

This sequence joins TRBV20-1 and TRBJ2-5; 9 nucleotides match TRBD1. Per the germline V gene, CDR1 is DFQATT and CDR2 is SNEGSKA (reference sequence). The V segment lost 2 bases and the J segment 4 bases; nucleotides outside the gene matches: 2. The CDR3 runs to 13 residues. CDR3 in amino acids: CSARRTGVETQYF. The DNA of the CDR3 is TGCAGTGCTAGAAGGACAGGGGTAGAGACCCAGTACTTC.

CDR3 protein: CASSFQGGAGNTIYF. CDR3 DNA sequence: TGTGCCAGCAGCTTCCAGGGAGGTGCTGGAAACACCATATATTTT. This chain joins TRBV11-2 and TRBJ1-3, with a tentative D call TRBD1 (5 bases). Germline CDR1 is SGHAT and CDR2 is FQNNGV. Trimming took off 3 bases at V and 2 bases at J, with 11 bases between the two ends. This CDR3 comprises 15 residues.

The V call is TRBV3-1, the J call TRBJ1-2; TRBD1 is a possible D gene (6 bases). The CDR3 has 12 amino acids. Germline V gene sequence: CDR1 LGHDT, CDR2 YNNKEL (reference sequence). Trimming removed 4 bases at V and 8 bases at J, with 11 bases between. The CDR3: CASSPNREGYTF. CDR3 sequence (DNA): TGTGCCAGCAGCCCCAACAGGGAGGGCTACACCTTC.

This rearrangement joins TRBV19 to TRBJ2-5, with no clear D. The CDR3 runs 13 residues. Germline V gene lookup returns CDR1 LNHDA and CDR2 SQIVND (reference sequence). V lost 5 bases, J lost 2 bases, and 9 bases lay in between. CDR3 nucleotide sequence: TGTGCCAGTAGTGAGTTCAGTCAAGAGACCCAGTACTTC. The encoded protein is CASSEFSQETQYF.

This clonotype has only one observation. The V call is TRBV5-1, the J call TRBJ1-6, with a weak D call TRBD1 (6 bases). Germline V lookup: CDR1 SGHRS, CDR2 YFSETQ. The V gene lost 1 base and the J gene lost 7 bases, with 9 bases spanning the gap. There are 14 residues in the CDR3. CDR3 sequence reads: CASSLRTDNSPLHF. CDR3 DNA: TGCGCCAGCAGCTTGCGGACAGACAATTCACCCCTCCACTTT. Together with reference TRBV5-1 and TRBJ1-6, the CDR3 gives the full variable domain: KAGVTQTPRYLIKTRGQQVTLSCSPISGHRSVSWYQQTPGQGLQFLFEYFSETQRNKGNFPGRFSGRQFSNSRSEMNVSTLELGDSALYLCASSLRTDNSPLHFGNGTRLTVT.

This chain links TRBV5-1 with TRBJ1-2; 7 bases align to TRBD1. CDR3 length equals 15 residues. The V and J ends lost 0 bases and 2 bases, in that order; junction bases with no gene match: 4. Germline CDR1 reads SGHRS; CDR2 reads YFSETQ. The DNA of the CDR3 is TGCGCCAGCAGCTTGGCCGCGACAGGGAACTATGGCTACACCTTC. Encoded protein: CASSLAATGNYGYTF.

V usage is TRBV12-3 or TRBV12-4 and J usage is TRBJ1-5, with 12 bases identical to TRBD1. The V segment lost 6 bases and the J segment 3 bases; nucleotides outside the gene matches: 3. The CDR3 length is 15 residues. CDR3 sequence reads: CASRRDRGLNQPQHF. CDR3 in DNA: TGTGCCAGCAGGAGGGACAGGGGGCTCAATCAGCCCCAGCATTTT.

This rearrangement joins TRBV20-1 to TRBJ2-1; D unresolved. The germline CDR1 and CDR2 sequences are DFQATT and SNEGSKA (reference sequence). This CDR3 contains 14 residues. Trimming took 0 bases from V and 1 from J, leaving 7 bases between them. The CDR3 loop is CSARDGQSYNEQFF. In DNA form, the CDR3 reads TGCAGTGCTAGAGATGGGCAGTCCTACAATGAGCAGTTCTTC.

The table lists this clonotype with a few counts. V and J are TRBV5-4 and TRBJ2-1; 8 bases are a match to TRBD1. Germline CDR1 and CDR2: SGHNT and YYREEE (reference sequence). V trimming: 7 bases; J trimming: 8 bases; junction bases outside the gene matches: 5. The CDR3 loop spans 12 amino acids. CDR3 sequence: CASYSGGDEQFF. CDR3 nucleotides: TGTGCCAGCTATTCAGGGGGCGATGAGCAGTTCTTC.

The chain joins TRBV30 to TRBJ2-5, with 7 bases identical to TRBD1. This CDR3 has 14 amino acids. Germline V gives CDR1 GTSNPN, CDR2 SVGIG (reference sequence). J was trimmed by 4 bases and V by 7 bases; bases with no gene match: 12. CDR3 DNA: TGTGCCTCCTCCTCCGATACAGGGGCAGAGACCCAGTACTTC. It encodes CASSSDTGAETQYF.

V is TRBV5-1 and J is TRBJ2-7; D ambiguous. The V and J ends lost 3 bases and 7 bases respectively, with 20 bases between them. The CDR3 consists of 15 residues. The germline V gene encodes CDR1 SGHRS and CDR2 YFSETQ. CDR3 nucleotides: TGCGCCAGCAGCTCTTTGGCAAATTACGAGAGTGAGCAGTACTTC. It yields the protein CASSSLANYESEQYF.

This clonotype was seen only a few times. The CDR3, as DNA: TGTGCCAGCAGTTACGGGGGGTGGAATGAGCAGTTCTTC. Protein sequence: CASSYGGWNEQFF. The chain combines TRBV6-2 or TRBV6-3 with TRBJ2-1; TRBD2 is a possible D gene (6 bases). V lost 2 bases to trimming and J lost 7 bases, with 9 bases between them. The length of the CDR3 is 13 residues. The germline gives CDR1 MNHEY, CDR2 SVGEGT.

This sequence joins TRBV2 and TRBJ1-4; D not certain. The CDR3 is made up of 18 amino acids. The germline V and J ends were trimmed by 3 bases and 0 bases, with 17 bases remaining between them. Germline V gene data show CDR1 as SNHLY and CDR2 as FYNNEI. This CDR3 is CASSEFRNSPTTNEKLFF. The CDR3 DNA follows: TGTGCCAGCAGTGAGTTTCGCAATAGTCCCACAACTAATGAAAAACTGTTTTTT.

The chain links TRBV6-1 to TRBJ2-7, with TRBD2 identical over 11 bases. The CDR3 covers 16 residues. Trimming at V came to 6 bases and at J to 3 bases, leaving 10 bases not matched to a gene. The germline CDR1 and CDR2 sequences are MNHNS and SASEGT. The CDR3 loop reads CASSPRLAGSIYEQYF. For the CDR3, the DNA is TGTGCCAGCAGCCCTCGACTAGCGGGAAGTATCTACGAGCAGTACTTC.

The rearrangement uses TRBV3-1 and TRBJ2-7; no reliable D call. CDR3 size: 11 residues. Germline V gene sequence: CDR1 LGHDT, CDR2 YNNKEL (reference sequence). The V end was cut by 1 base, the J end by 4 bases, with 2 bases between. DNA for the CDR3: TGTGCCAGCAGCCAAGTTTACGAGCAGTACTTC. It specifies CASSQVYEQYF.

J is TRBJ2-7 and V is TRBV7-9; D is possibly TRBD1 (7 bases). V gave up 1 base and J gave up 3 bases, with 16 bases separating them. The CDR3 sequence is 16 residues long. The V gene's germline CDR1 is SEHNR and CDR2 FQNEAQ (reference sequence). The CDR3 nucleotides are TGTGCCAGCAGCTTAGGGATCGGAGGGGGCAGCTACGAGCAGTACTTC. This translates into CASSLGIGGGSYEQYF.

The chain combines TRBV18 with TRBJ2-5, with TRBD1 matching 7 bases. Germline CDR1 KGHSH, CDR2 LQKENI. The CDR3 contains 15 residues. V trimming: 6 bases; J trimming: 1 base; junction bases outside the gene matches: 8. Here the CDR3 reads CASSTDRDIQETQYF. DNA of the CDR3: TGTGCCAGCTCGACTGACAGGGACATCCAAGAGACCCAGTACTTC.

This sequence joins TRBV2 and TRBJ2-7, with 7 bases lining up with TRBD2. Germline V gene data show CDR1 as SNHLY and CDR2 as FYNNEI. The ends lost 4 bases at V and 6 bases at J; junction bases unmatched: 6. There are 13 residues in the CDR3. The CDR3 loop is CASSGEGSGEQYF. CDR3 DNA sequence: TGTGCCAGCAGTGGGGAGGGTTCGGGCGAGCAGTACTTC.

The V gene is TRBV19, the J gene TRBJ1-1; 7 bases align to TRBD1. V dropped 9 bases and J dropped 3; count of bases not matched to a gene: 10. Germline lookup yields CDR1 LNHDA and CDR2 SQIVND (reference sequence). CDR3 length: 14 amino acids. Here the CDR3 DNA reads TGTGCCAGCCGACAGGGAGGCGTTGACACTGAAGCTTTCTTT. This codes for CASRQGGVDTEAFF.